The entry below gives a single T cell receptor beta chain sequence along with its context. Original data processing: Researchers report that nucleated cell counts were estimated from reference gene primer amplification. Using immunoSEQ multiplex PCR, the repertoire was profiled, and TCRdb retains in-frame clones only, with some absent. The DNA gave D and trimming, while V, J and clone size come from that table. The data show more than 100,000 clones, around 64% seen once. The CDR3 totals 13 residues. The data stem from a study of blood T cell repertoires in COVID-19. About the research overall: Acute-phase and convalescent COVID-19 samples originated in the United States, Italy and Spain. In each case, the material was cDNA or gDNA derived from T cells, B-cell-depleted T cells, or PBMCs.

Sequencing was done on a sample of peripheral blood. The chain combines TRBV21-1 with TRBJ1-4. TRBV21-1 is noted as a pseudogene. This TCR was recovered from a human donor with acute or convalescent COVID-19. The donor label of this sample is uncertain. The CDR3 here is CASSKAGGVRLFF. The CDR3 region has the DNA TGTGCCAGCAGCAAAGCAGGGGGGGTGAGACTGTTTTTT.